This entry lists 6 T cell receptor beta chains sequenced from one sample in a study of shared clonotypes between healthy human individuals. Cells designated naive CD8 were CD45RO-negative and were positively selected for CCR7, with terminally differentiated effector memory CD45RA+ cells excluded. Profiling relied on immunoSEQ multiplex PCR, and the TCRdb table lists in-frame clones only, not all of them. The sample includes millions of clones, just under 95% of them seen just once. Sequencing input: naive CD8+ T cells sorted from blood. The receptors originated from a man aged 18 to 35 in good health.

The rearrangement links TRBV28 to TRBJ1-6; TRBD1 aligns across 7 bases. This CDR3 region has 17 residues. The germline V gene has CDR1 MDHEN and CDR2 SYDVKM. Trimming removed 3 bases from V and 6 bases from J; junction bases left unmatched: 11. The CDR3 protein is CASSFYALPGGNSPLHF. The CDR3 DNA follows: TGTGCCAGCAGTTTCTACGCCTTGCCAGGGGGTAATTCACCCCTCCACTTT.

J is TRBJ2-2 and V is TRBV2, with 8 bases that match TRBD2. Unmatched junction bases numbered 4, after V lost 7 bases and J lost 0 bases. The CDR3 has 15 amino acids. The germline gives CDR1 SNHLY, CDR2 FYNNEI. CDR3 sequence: CASTVSGTNTGELFF. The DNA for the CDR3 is TGTGCCAGCACGGTTAGCGGGACGAACACCGGGGAGCTGTTTTTT.

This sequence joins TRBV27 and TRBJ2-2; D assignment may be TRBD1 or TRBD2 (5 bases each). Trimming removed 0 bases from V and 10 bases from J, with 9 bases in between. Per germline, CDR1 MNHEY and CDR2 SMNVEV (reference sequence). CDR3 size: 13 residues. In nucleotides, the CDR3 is TGTGCCAGCAGTTTATCGATGGGGGTGGAGCTGTTTTTT. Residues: CASSLSMGVELFF.

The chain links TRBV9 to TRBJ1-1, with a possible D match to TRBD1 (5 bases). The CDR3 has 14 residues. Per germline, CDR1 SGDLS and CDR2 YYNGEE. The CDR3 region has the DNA TGTGCAAGCGTCCCGTTCGGGGGGAACACTGAAGCTTTCTTT. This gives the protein CASVPFGGNTEAFF.

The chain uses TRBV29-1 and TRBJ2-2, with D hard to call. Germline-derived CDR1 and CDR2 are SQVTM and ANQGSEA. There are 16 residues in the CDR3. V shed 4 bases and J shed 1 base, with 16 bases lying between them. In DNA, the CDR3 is TGCAGCGTTGTGTCCGGCTTCACCGAGAACACCGGGGAGCTGTTTTTT. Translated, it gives CSVVSGFTENTGELFF.

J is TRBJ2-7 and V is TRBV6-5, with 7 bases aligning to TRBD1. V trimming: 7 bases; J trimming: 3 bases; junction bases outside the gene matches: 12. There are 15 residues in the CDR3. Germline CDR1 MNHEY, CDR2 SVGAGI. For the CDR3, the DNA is TGTGCCAGCACCCCCCAGGTTGGGGACAGCTACGAGCAGTACTTC. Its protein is CASTPQVGDSYEQYF.